A selection of T cell receptor beta chains follows, all from one sample in a study of human T cells and chemical hapten exposure. MiXCR, applied by TCRdb to the RACE reads, yields one record per CDR3 protein. The table includes around 200,000 distinct CDR3 sequences, 20% to 25% detected once. Sequencing was performed on whole blood, taken in connection with sensitization to the hapten diphenylcyclopropenone (DPC). Receptor source: a woman aged 40 to 55 with alopecia areata. Some clones in this sample may be carry-over from other donors' samples. The CDR3 runs from the conserved cysteine through the conserved F or W. D genes are given only for firm matches. Size is stated for part of the rows, as once, few or many counts, or as a class when the clone is expanded.

d_gene | j_gene | v_gene | abundance | CDR3nt | CDR3aa
NA | TRBJ1-2 | TRBV6-2/TRBV6-3 | few | TGTGCCAGCAGTCGGACGGGAGGTGGGGCTGGCTACACCTTC | CASSRTGGGAGYTF
NA | TRBJ2-1 | TRBV19 | many | TGTGCCAGTAGGCGGGCTGGGATGGGGAATGAGCAGTTCTTC | CASRRAGMGNEQFF
TRBD1 | TRBJ1-5 | TRBV19 | NA | TGTGCCAGTCGACCGGACAGGGGCGACCGCCAGCCCCAGCATTTT | CASRPDRGDRQPQHF
NA | TRBJ1-5 | TRBV7-2 | many | TGTGCCAGCAGCTTAGCGCTAAATCAGCCCCAGCATTTT | CASSLALNQPQHF
TRBD2 | TRBJ2-3 | TRBV28 | many | TGTGCCAGCAGTTATCCTCTAGCGGGAGAGGTGTATTTT | CASSYPLAGEVYF
NA | TRBJ1-3 | TRBV7-2 | NA | TGTGCCAGCAGCTTTAGGACGGCTGGAAACACCATATATTTT | CASSFRTAGNTIYF
NA | TRBJ2-7 | TRBV6-2/TRBV6-3 | NA | TGTGCCAGCAGTTACGACGGCGCCTCCTACGAGCAGTACTTC | CASSYDGASYEQYF
NA | TRBJ2-7 | TRBV28 | NA | TGTGCCTCCCATGTCTCGGGCATCCCCGAGCAGTACTTC | CASHVSGIPEQYF
NA | TRBJ2-3 | TRBV20-1 | NA | TGCAGTGCTGGTTATAGCACAGATACGCAGTATTTT | CSAGYSTDTQYF
NA | TRBJ2-3 | TRBV2 | few | TGTGCCAGCAGACCCGGGACAAAAGATACGCAGTATTTT | CASRPGTKDTQYF
TRBD2 | TRBJ2-7 | TRBV6-2/TRBV6-3 | NA | TGTGCCAGCAGTTACGGGTTCGGGGGGACCTCCTACGAGCAGTACTTC | CASSYGFGGTSYEQYF
NA | TRBJ2-3 | TRBV7-2 | NA | TGTGCCAGCATCCTAACTGGGGTCCGCACAGATACGCAGTATTTT | CASILTGVRTDTQYF
TRBD1 | TRBJ2-1 | TRBV4-2 | few | TGTGCCAGCAGCCGGGGGGCCGGACAGGGTGGACATGAGCAGTTCTTC | CASSRGAGQGGHEQFF
NA | TRBJ1-2 | TRBV7-9 | once | TGTGCCAGCAGAAGGGACCCCTTCTATGGCTACACCTTC | CASRRDPFYGYTF
NA | TRBJ2-3 | TRBV7-2 | NA | TGTGCCAGCAGCTTAGAGGCCCGGGTAGATACGCAGTATTTT | CASSLEARVDTQYF
TRBD2 | TRBJ2-3 | TRBV28 | NA | TGTGCCAGCAGTTTAACGCTAGCGGGAGGGCCGGGCACAGATACGCAGTATTTT | CASSLTLAGGPGTDTQYF
NA | TRBJ1-5 | TRBV9 | NA | TGTGCCAACCGGGGGGGGAGCAATCAGCCCCAGCATTTT | CANRGGSNQPQHF
NA | TRBJ1-5 | TRBV12-3/TRBV12-4 | few | TGTGCCAGCAGTTTAGCTAAGGATCAGCCCCAGCATTTT | CASSLAKDQPQHF
TRBD2 | TRBJ2-7 | TRBV7-2 | few | TGTGCCAGCAGCCAAAGACTAGCGGGATTCGAGCAGTACTTC | CASSQRLAGFEQYF
NA | TRBJ2-2 | TRBV3-1 | few | TGTGCCAGCAGCTCACTCAGAAGTGGCGTCACCGGGGAGCTGTTTTTT | CASSSLRSGVTGELFF
TRBD2 | TRBJ2-7 | TRBV29-1 | NA | TGCAGCGTTGAGGGGGAGGGGACGTACGAGCAGTACTTC | CSVEGEGTYEQYF
NA | TRBJ2-3 | TRBV20-1 | many | TGCAGTGCTAGAGACCCCGGGGGCCGGTTAACAGATACGCAGTATTTT | CSARDPGGRLTDTQYF
TRBD2 | TRBJ2-3 | TRBV28 | NA | TGTGCCAGCAGTTTTCCCCTCCGACTAGCGGGATTCACAGATACGCAGTATTTT | CASSFPLRLAGFTDTQYF
TRBD1 | TRBJ1-5 | TRBV7-9 | once | TGTGCCAGCAGCCCGTCCGGGACAGGGGTAAATCAGCCCCAGCATTTT | CASSPSGTGVNQPQHF
TRBD1 | TRBJ1-6 | TRBV9 | NA | TGTGCCAGCAGCGTAGCTCCGACACAACAGGGGGCCTCTAATTCACCCCTCCACTTT | CASSVAPTQQGASNSPLHF
TRBD2 | TRBJ2-3 | TRBV4-3 | few | TGCGCCAGCAGCTACGGGACTAGCGGGAGATCCTTAGATACGCAGTATTTT | CASSYGTSGRSLDTQYF
TRBD1 | TRBJ1-2 | TRBV4-3 | NA | TGCGCCAGCAGCCCGGGACAGGGGGCATACTATGGCTACACCTTC | CASSPGQGAYYGYTF
NA | TRBJ2-3 | TRBV28 | NA | TGTGCCAGCAGTTTGGAGAGGGGGACGACAGATACGCAGTATTTT | CASSLERGTTDTQYF
NA | TRBJ1-1 | TRBV7-2 | NA | TGTGCCAGCAGCTTCCGGGACTTTTCCACTGAAGCTTTCTTT | CASSFRDFSTEAFF
TRBD1 | TRBJ2-5 | TRBV6-2/TRBV6-3 | few | TGTGCCAGCACCCTGTCCACAGGGGGCATGGAGACCCAGTACTTC | CASTLSTGGMETQYF
NA | TRBJ1-3 | TRBV10-3 | NA | TGTGCCATCACCGACGCTGACTCTGGAAACACCATATATTTT | CAITDADSGNTIYF
NA | TRBJ2-7 | TRBV6-2/TRBV6-3 | NA | TGTGCCAGCAGATCCGGGACCTCTGAGAGGTACGAGCAGTACTTC | CASRSGTSERYEQYF
NA | TRBJ2-6 | TRBV7-2 | few | TGTGCCAGCAGCTTCCCGGTTGGGGCCAACGTCCTGACTTTC | CASSFPVGANVLTF
TRBD2 | TRBJ2-7 | TRBV12-3/TRBV12-4 | once | TGTGCCAGCAGCCTAACTAGCGGGAGTCCGTACTTC | CASSLTSGSPYF
NA | TRBJ2-2 | TRBV6-5 | few | TGTGCCAGCAGTTACTCGAGGACCCCCACCGGGGAGCTGTTTTTT | CASSYSRTPTGELFF
NA | TRBJ2-3 | TRBV14 | NA | TGTGCCAGCAGCCCTGGACAGAGTAAGCAGTATTTT | CASSPGQSKQYF
NA | TRBJ1-4 | TRBV20-1 | NA | TGCAGTGCTAGAGATGTGCAGGGTGAAAAACTGTTTTTT | CSARDVQGEKLFF